These 22 T cell receptor beta chains came from one sample sequenced in a study of blood T cells in healthy people across ages (dated by TCRdb to between 2015 and 2017). Libraries were built with 5' RACE. The run used an Illumina HiSeq 2500. A second PCR of about 6 to 11 cycles was performed with a sample-barcoded 5' primer and a J-beta primer mix. TCRdb ran its own pipeline on the public reads, namely fastp trimming at Q25 and MiXCR clone calling, and kept in-frame beta chains. Each entry is one CDR3 protein sequence, shown with its most common DNA and genes. The sample table contains about 810,000 distinct CDR3 sequences; only one count was recorded for about 37% of them. The ten largest make up approximately 12% of the sample. The source material was blood. The receptors originated from a man younger than 35 in good health.

The chain recombines TRBV5-5 with TRBJ1-1; TRBD1 matches at 10 bases. There are 16 residues in the CDR3. The junction had 10 bases not matched to a gene; V was cut back by 3 bases and J by 5 bases. Germline V gene data show CDR1 as SGHKS and CDR2 as YYEKEE (reference sequence). The CDR3 sequence: CASSSTGGARGTEAFF. CDR3 coding DNA: TGTGCCAGCAGCTCGACAGGGGGCGCTCGGGGGACTGAAGCTTTCTTT.

This chain links TRBV5-6 with TRBJ1-1, with unresolved D. Trimming cost V 4 bases and J 8 bases, with 21 bases left between them. CDR3 length: 15 residues. The germline V gene encodes CDR1 SGHDT and CDR2 YYEEEE. This CDR3 is CASSRAAILGSEAFF. As DNA, the CDR3 is TGTGCCAGCAGCCGGGCCGCCATACTTGGGTCGGAAGCTTTCTTT.

This clonotype was found a few times. The chain carries TRBV7-2 and TRBJ1-3, with D uncertain. Trimming removed 4 bases at V and 1 base at J, with 5 bases between. This CDR3 is built from 13 residues. Germline loops: CDR1 SGHTA, CDR2 FQGNSA. CDR3 sequence reads: CASSSPSGNTIYF. CDR3 coding DNA: TGTGCCAGCAGCTCCCCGTCTGGAAACACCATATATTTT.

This clonotype was picked up many times. The CDR3 region is CASTFGQGGYTF. The CDR3 bases are TGTGCCAGCACCTTCGGACAGGGCGGCTACACCTTC. This rearrangement joins TRBV12-3 or TRBV12-4 to TRBJ1-2; 8 nucleotides line up with TRBD1. The J segment lost 8 bases and the V segment lost 7 bases, leaving 6 bases of the junction unmatched. The CDR3 extends over 12 amino acids.

The CDR3 nucleotides are TGTGCCAGCAGCCCCACGGGACGGATAAACAATGAGCAGTACTTC. Residues: CASSPTGRINNEQYF. V gene TRBV11-2 combines with J gene TRBJ2-4; D tentatively fits TRBD1 or TRBD2 (5 bases each). Germline V gene sequence: CDR1 SGHAT, CDR2 FQNNGV. The germline V and J ends were trimmed by 5 bases and 13 bases, with 24 bases remaining between them. The CDR3 is 15 amino acids.

The chain carries TRBV20-1 and TRBJ2-1; TRBD2 agrees at 8 bases. V was pared by 0 bases and J by 4 bases, with 5 bases of the junction left unmatched. The CDR3 totals 15 residues. Germline CDR1 reads DFQATT; CDR2 reads SNEGSKA (reference sequence). The CDR3 loop is CSARDSAGGYNEQFF. Here the CDR3 DNA reads TGCAGTGCTAGAGATAGTGCGGGGGGATACAATGAGCAGTTCTTC.

The chain couples TRBV29-1 to TRBJ2-2, with D unclear. The CDR3 runs to 12 residues. Trimming took 4 bases from V and 2 from J, leaving 5 bases between them. Germline values: CDR1 SQVTM, CDR2 ANQGSEA. The CDR3 sequence is CSVVLNTGELFF. In DNA form, the CDR3 reads TGCAGCGTTGTCCTCAACACCGGGGAGCTGTTTTTT.

Of note for this clonotype: One end of the junction does not line up with germline, which may come from a read error. The V call is TRBV15, the J call TRBJ2-1; 8 positions match TRBD2. There are 16 residues in the CDR3. Germline V lookup: CDR1 LNHNV, CDR2 YYDKDF (reference sequence). The CDR3 region has the DNA TGTGCCACCACCAGAATCGCGGGGGGCCTAGACAATGAGCAGTTCTTC. Translating it yields CATTRIAGGLDNEQFF.

The chain carries TRBV20-1 and TRBJ2-3; maybe TRBD1 (6 bases). This CDR3 has 14 residues. The germline gives CDR1 DFQATT, CDR2 SNEGSKA (reference sequence). V shed 4 bases and J shed 0 bases, with 11 bases lying between them. The CDR3 protein is CSATPGHSTDTQYF. CDR3 sequence (DNA): TGCAGTGCTACTCCGGGACACAGCACAGATACGCAGTATTTT.

CDR3 bases: TGCAGCGTTGAGCGCCCTCTACTTGGGCAAGAGACCCAGTACTTC. It is translated as CSVERPLLGQETQYF. V gene TRBV29-1 combines with J gene TRBJ2-5; D ambiguous. Looked up from germline, CDR1 is SQVTM and CDR2 is ANQGSEA. This CDR3 spans 15 amino acids. Trimming took off 3 bases at V and 2 bases at J, with 16 bases between the two ends.

This clonotype was counted a few times. CDR3 nucleotides: TGTGCCAGCAGTCGAGGGACAGTCCATAACTATGGCTACACCTTC. This sequence encodes CASSRGTVHNYGYTF. This rearrangement joins TRBV12-3 or TRBV12-4 to TRBJ1-2; 7 nucleotides match TRBD1. Losses at the gene ends were 5 bases for V and 1 base for J; bases not matched to a gene: 7. The CDR3 has 15 residues.

The chain has TRBV5-1 and TRBJ2-1; the match to TRBD1 covers 8 bases. This CDR3 region has 14 residues. V dropped 4 bases and J dropped 10; count of bases not matched to a gene: 10. CDR1 and CDR2 (germline): SGHRS, YFSETQ. The CDR3 region has the DNA TGCGCCAGCAGCCCCGGGACAGGCCCCAGGGAGCAGTTCTTC. This gives the protein CASSPGTGPREQFF.

The V gene is TRBV15, the J gene TRBJ2-1; TRBD2 matches at 8 bases. The germline V gene encodes CDR1 LNHNV and CDR2 YYDKDF (reference sequence). The J segment lost 0 bases and the V segment lost 4 bases, leaving 5 bases of the junction unmatched. This CDR3 has 16 amino acids. The CDR3 nucleotides are TGTGCCACCAGCACGCGACGGGGGGGCTCCTACAATGAGCAGTTCTTC. This sequence encodes CATSTRRGGSYNEQFF.

This clonotype was picked up many times. This chain connects TRBV7-2 to TRBJ2-3, with 8 bases that match TRBD2. The CDR3 extends over 15 amino acids. Looked up from germline, CDR1 is SGHTA and CDR2 is FQGNSA. Unmatched junction bases numbered 5, after V lost 3 bases and J lost 3 bases. The CDR3 is CASSFDGGGTDTQYF. CDR3 in DNA: TGTGCCAGCAGCTTCGACGGGGGGGGAACAGATACGCAGTATTTT.

The CDR3 sequence is CASSTTLVQETQYF. CDR3 sequence (DNA): TGTGCCAGCAGCACTACCTTAGTTCAAGAGACCCAGTACTTC. The chain couples TRBV7-9 to TRBJ2-5; D remains unclear. The CDR3 runs to 14 residues. V gave up 5 bases and J gave up 2 bases, with 12 bases separating them. Germline loops: CDR1 SEHNR, CDR2 FQNEAQ (reference sequence).

This chain connects TRBV9 to TRBJ2-3, with 9 bases lining up with TRBD2. V was pared by 4 bases and J by 5 bases, with 11 bases of the junction left unmatched. The CDR3 totals 16 residues. The germline CDR1 and CDR2 sequences are SGDLS and YYNGEE. The CDR3 bases are TGTGCCAGCAGCCAAGCGGGGCGGGAGGGGGTAGATACGCAGTATTTT. Its protein product is CASSQAGREGVDTQYF.

The chain carries TRBV20-1 and TRBJ1-5, with no clear D. Per germline, CDR1 DFQATT and CDR2 SNEGSKA (reference sequence). The V end lost 1 base, the J end lost 2 bases, and 15 bases lay between the germline ends. The CDR3 runs to 16 residues. The CDR3 here is CSARGSAGIGNQPQHF. The DNA for the CDR3 is TGCAGTGCTAGAGGTTCGGCTGGGATAGGCAATCAGCCCCAGCATTTT.

The V gene is TRBV3-1, the J gene TRBJ2-5; D possibly corresponds to TRBD2 (6 bases). This CDR3 has 18 residues. Trimming stripped 6 bases from V and 3 bases from J, with 26 bases between. Germline V gene data show CDR1 as LGHDT and CDR2 as YNNKEL (reference sequence). CDR3 sequence reads: CASSLPLVMTAGKETQYF. CDR3 DNA: TGTGCCAGCAGTCTACCCCTTGTTATGACCGCGGGGAAAGAGACCCAGTACTTC.

The chain is built from TRBV9 and TRBJ1-1, with 7 bases fitting TRBD1. The CDR3 sequence is 16 residues long. The junction had 13 bases not matched to a gene; V was cut back by 4 bases and J by 4 bases. Germline-derived CDR1 and CDR2 are SGDLS and YYNGEE. The DNA of the CDR3 is TGTGCCAGCAGCTCACGAACAGGGGTGGGACCCACTGAAGCTTTCTTT. Encoded protein: CASSSRTGVGPTEAFF. The full variable domain, rest sourced from reference TRBV9 and TRBJ1-1, is DSGVTQTPKHLITATGQRVTLRCSPRSGDLSVYWYQQSLDQGLQFLIQYYNGEERAKGNILERFSAQQFPDLHSELNLSSLELGDSALYFCASSSRTGVGPTEAFFGQGTRLTVV.

Note on this clonotype: This clone may be a read error of a much larger clone one base away. The chain couples TRBV15 to TRBJ1-2; D not resolved. Germline assignment: CDR1 LNHNV and CDR2 YYDKDF (reference sequence). CDR3 length equals 16 residues. CDR3 nucleotides: TGTACCACCAGCAGAGATCATCAGGACCGTCGCTATGGCTACACCTTC. Translation: CTTSRDHQDRRYGYTF.

This clonotype was counted between two and nine times. The rearrangement joins TRBV20-1 to TRBJ1-1; 8 bases map to TRBD1. V lost 0 bases and J lost 3; bases outside the gene matches: 12. The CDR3 covers 17 residues. Germline CDR1 reads DFQATT; CDR2 reads SNEGSKA (reference sequence). CDR3 sequence reads: CSAREVGRGLVDTEAFF. The CDR3 nucleotides read TGCAGTGCTAGAGAGGTTGGCAGGGGGCTGGTTGACACTGAAGCTTTCTTT.

The chain links TRBV5-1 to TRBJ2-5, with TRBD2 as a possible D gene (5 bases). The J call is in doubt because the DNA end fits TRBJ2-7 better. Germline V gene data show CDR1 as SGHRS and CDR2 as YFSETQ. The CDR3 is made up of 12 amino acids. CDR3 protein: CASTLAGYEQYF. In nucleotides, the CDR3 is TGCGCCAGCACCCTGGCGGGCTACGAGCAGTACTTC.